These T cell receptor beta chains were read from a single sample in a study of beta chain features in type 1 diabetes. Profiled with immunoSEQ multiplex PCR; TCRdb holds only in-frame clones, not every one. Of nearly 250,000 clones in the sample, around an eighth were seen once. Input material: naive CD4+ T cells from blood. The receptors were sampled from a woman aged 40 to 50 in good health. Both conserved end residues are part of each CDR3. D genes are given only for firm matches. Clone size is given for some rows only: seen once, a few or many times, or a class if the clone is expanded.

cdr3_length	d_call	v_call	clone_size	j_call	cdr3_aa	cdr3_nt
14	TRBD1	TRBV25-1	NA	TRBJ1-2	CASSERRQGDGYTF	TGTGCCAGCAGTGAAAGGCGCCAGGGGGATGGCTACACCTTC
15	TRBD2	TRBV10-1	NA	TRBJ2-2	CASSDGLAGYGELFF	TGCGCCAGCAGTGACGGGCTAGCGGGGTACGGGGAGCTGTTTTTT
15	NA	TRBV18	NA	TRBJ2-1	CASSPRVSQGGEQFF	TGTGCCAGCTCACCACGGGTTTCCCAGGGCGGTGAGCAGTTCTTC
11	TRBD1	TRBV29-1	NA	TRBJ1-2	CSEVQGPGCTF	TGCAGCGAGGTACAGGGGCCGGGCTGCACCTTC
16	NA	TRBV7-9	NA	TRBJ1-6	CASSFLREAYNSPLHF	TGTGCCAGCAGCTTTTTGAGGGAGGCATATAATTCACCCCTCCACTTT
15	TRBD1	TRBV7-9	NA	TRBJ1-4	CASSLQGATNEKLFF	TGTGCCAGCAGCCTACAGGGGGCAACTAATGAAAAACTGTTTTTT
14	TRBD1	TRBV13	few	TRBJ1-4	CASSNRGANEKLFF	TGTGCCAGCAGCAACAGGGGAGCTAATGAAAAACTGTTTTTT
14	TRBD1	TRBV18	NA	TRBJ1-2	CASSRDRVSYGYTF	TGTGCCAGCTCACGAGACAGGGTGTCCTATGGCTACACCTTC
17	NA	TRBV5-1	NA	TRBJ2-3	CASSLGQLGLRTDTQYF	TGCGCCAGCAGCTTGGGTCAGTTAGGACTCAGGACAGATACGCAGTATTTT
15	NA	TRBV5-1	NA	TRBJ1-5	CASSAAGGSNQPQHF	TGCGCCAGCAGCGCGGCTGGGGGGAGCAATCAGCCCCAGCATTTT
16	NA	TRBV7-6	NA	TRBJ2-1	CASSLGAVGSYNEQFF	TGTGCCAGCAGCTTAGGGGCCGTGGGCTCCTACAATGAGCAGTTCTTC
16	TRBD2	TRBV2	NA	TRBJ2-1	CASSPGLAASYNEQFF	TGTGCCAGCAGCCCCGGACTAGCGGCCTCCTACAATGAGCAGTTCTTC
14	NA	TRBV21-1	NA	TRBJ2-7	CASSKDVKGYEQYF	TGTGCCAGCAGCAAAGACGTTAAGGGGTACGAGCAGTACTTC
14	NA	TRBV7-9	few	TRBJ2-3	CASSLVLLGDTQYF	TGTGCCAGCAGCTTAGTCCTACTCGGAGATACGCAGTATTTT
13	NA	TRBV29-1	NA	TRBJ2-5	CSVMTGAKETQYF	TGCAGCGTAATGACAGGCGCGAAAGAGACCCAGTACTTC
15	NA	TRBV5-1	few	TRBJ2-3	CASSLVRGFTDTQYF	TGCGCCAGCAGCTTGGTCCGGGGGTTTACAGATACGCAGTATTTT
17	TRBD2	TRBV5-8	NA	TRBJ2-3	CASSLSATSGGVDTQYF	TGTGCCAGCAGCTTATCGGCGACTAGCGGGGGGGTAGATACGCAGTATTTT
13	NA	TRBV5-1	few	TRBJ2-5	CASSGETWETQYF	TGCGCCAGCTCAGGGGAGACATGGGAGACCCAGTACTTC
14	TRBD1	TRBV27	NA	TRBJ2-3	CASSLRQGPDTQYF	TGTGCCAGCAGTCTCCGACAGGGCCCGGATACGCAGTATTTT
17	NA	TRBV10-3	NA	TRBJ1-4	CAISDIGGEASNEKLFF	TGTGCCATCAGTGATATTGGCGGGGAAGCAAGTAATGAAAAACTGTTTTTT
16	NA	TRBV5-5	NA	TRBJ1-5	CASSFSTGEYSSPQHF	TGTGCCAGCAGCTTTTCGACAGGCGAGTATTCGTCGCCCCAGCATTTT
15	NA	TRBV4-3	NA	TRBJ1-2	CASSHAPDPGNGYTF	TGCGCCAGCAGCCACGCTCCAGATCCAGGGAATGGCTACACCTTC
15	NA	TRBV5-1	NA	TRBJ1-5	CASSLEGQGNQPQHF	TGCGCCAGCAGCTTGGAAGGGCAGGGGAATCAGCCCCAGCATTTT
18	NA	TRBV4-1	NA	TRBJ1-4	CASSQDHSGGAGGKKLFF	TGCGCCAGCAGCCAAGATCATTCTGGGGGGGCCGGAGGGAAAAAACTGTTTTTT
13	NA	TRBV5-4	few	TRBJ2-7	CASSMQVQDEQYF	TGTGCCAGCAGCATGCAGGTCCAAGACGAGCAGTACTTC
16	NA	TRBV23-1	NA	TRBJ1-3	CASSQEQGGNGNTIYF	TGCGCCAGCAGTCAAGAACAGGGTGGAAATGGAAACACCATATATTTT
15	NA	TRBV21-1	few	TRBJ1-4	CASSKVGQINEKLFF	TGTGCCAGCAGCAAAGTTGGGCAAATTAATGAAAAACTGTTTTTT
13	NA	TRBV29-1	NA	TRBJ1-2	CSVAVGGLNGYTF	TGCAGCGTTGCGGTAGGGGGTCTAAACGGCTACACCTTC
18	TRBD1	TRBV4-1	few	TRBJ2-1	CASSQEPGQGATYNEQFF	TGCGCCAGCAGCCAAGAGCCGGGACAGGGGGCCACTTACAATGAGCAGTTCTTC
14	TRBD2	TRBV29-1	NA	TRBJ2-3	CSLGVLGGAYTQYF	TGCAGCCTTGGGGTCTTGGGAGGGGCCTATACGCAGTATTTT
14	TRBD1	TRBV28	few	TRBJ2-7	CASTSGQGFDEQYF	TGTGCCAGCACATCGGGACAGGGGTTCGACGAGCAGTACTTC
16	NA	TRBV5-1	NA	TRBJ1-4	CASSLALRQLNEKLFF	TGCGCCAGCAGCTTGGCCTTGCGGCAGTTGAATGAAAAACTGTTTTTT
15	TRBD2	TRBV5-6	NA	TRBJ2-7	CASSLGLAGDYEQYF	TGTGCCAGCAGCTTGGGACTAGCGGGGGACTACGAGCAGTACTTC
16	TRBD2	TRBV9	NA	TRBJ2-5	CASSGRLAEPQETQYF	TGTGCCAGCAGCGGTCGACTAGCCGAGCCCCAAGAGACCCAGTACTTC
17	TRBD2	TRBV7-8	NA	TRBJ2-3	CASSSRHPPGLGDTQYF	TGTGCCAGCAGCTCCCGACATCCTCCGGGACTAGGGGATACGCAGTATTTT
16	TRBD1	TRBV11-2	NA	TRBJ1-6	CASSSRGQGHNSPLHF	TGTGCCAGCAGCTCGCGCGGACAGGGACATAATTCACCCCTCCACTTT
13	TRBD2	TRBV27	few	TRBJ2-7	CASQRGGNYEQYF	TGTGCCAGCCAGCGGGGGGGAAACTACGAGCAGTACTTC
15	TRBD2	TRBV11-2	few	TRBJ2-5	CASSPKRGYQETQYF	TGTGCCAGCAGCCCCAAGCGGGGGTACCAAGAGACCCAGTACTTC
15	NA	TRBV19	few	TRBJ2-5	CASSIMGAQVETQYF	TGTGCCAGTAGTATAATGGGGGCGCAGGTAGAGACCCAGTACTTC
15	TRBD1	TRBV9	few	TRBJ2-5	CASSVRQGAGETQYF	TGTGCCAGCAGCGTAAGACAGGGGGCGGGTGAGACCCAGTACTTC
19	TRBD1	TRBV18	NA	TRBJ2-1	CASSPRGTGGASSYNEQFF	TGTGCCAGCTCACCACGTGGGACAGGGGGTGCCAGCTCCTACAATGAGCAGTTCTTC